The 30 T cell receptor beta chains presented below share a single source sample, sequenced in a study of T cells in Graves' hyperthyroidism and ophthalmopathy. Using RNA transcripts as the source, TCR beta CDR3 regions were amplified. The study used the HTBI primer set for a first-round RT-PCR of the TCR CDR3. TCRdb reprocessed the multiplex PCR reads via MiXCR and lists one record per CDR3 protein. The sample holds about 560,000 distinct CDR3 sequences, around 17% seen once. The sequenced sample was blood. These receptors came from a woman younger than 35 with Graves' hyperthyroidism.

This clonotype was seen ten or more times. The chain links TRBV20-1 to TRBJ1-4; possibly TRBD1 for D (5 bases). The ends were cut back, 5 bases at V and 3 bases at J, with 10 bases in the middle. CDR3 length equals 13 residues. Looked up from germline, CDR1 is DFQATT and CDR2 is SNEGSKA (reference sequence). This chain's CDR3 is CSAGRGSNEKLFF. CDR3 nucleotide sequence: TGCAGTGCTGGCCGGGGCTCTAATGAAAAACTGTTTTTT.

This clonotype turned up a few times. The chain uses TRBV12-3 or TRBV12-4 and TRBJ2-7, with D unresolved. CDR3 length: 15 residues. Trimming left V 5 bases short and J 0 bases short, with 14 bases between. CDR3 DNA: TGTGCCAGCAGTGGACCTCGAACCAGCTCCTACGAGCAGTACTTC. Its protein is CASSGPRTSSYEQYF.

This clonotype was observed a handful of times. The rearrangement uses TRBV15 and TRBJ1-5; D not certain. The germline V gene encodes CDR1 LNHNV and CDR2 YYDKDF (reference sequence). The CDR3 extends over 13 amino acids. V lost 1 base, J lost 4 bases, and 5 bases lay in between. The CDR3 nucleotides are TGTGCCACCAGCAGAGGACGGAATCAGCCCCAGCATTTT. Its protein product is CATSRGRNQPQHF.

The rearrangement joins TRBV4-2 to TRBJ2-2; 7 bases map to TRBD1. The CDR3 has 16 residues. Germline CDR1 and CDR2: LGHNA and YNFKEQ. V was pared by 4 bases and J by 0 bases, with 5 bases of the junction left unmatched. CDR3 protein: CASSPWTGANTGELFF. CDR3 nucleotides: TGTGCCAGCAGCCCCTGGACAGGAGCGAACACCGGGGAGCTGTTTTTT.

Regarding this clonotype: A single base separates this from a much larger clone, so it may be a read error. V and J are TRBV6-9 and TRBJ1-1, with D possibly TRBD1 on 5 matching bases. CDR1 and CDR2 from the germline V gene are MNHGY and SVAAGI. This CDR3 spans 17 amino acids. Trimming cost V 3 bases and J 0 bases, with 17 bases left between them. CDR3 DNA sequence: TGTGCCAGCAGTTACCCCCTCACGGGACCGCTGAACACTGAAGCTTTCTTT. Translation: CASSYPLTGPLNTEAFF.

In this sample, this clonotype turned up many times. The rearrangement joins TRBV6-1 to TRBJ2-5; D perhaps matches TRBD1 (5 bases). The germline V gene encodes CDR1 MNHNS and CDR2 SASEGT. Trimming took 5 bases from V and 4 from J, leaving 14 bases between them. The CDR3 runs to 14 residues. The CDR3 region is CASSPRLGRETQYF. The CDR3 DNA sequence: TGTGCCAGCAGTCCCCGCTTGGGGCGAGAGACCCAGTACTTC.

This clonotype was counted at least ten times. V is TRBV5-8 and J is TRBJ2-7; 10 nucleotides match TRBD2. Germline CDR1 and CDR2: SGHTS and YDEGEE. Trimming removed 1 base from V and 6 bases from J; junction bases left unmatched: 7. This CDR3 has 15 residues. CDR3 region: CASSLWLAGVSEQYF. In DNA, the CDR3 is TGTGCCAGCAGCTTGTGGCTAGCGGGAGTCTCCGAGCAGTACTTC.

The chain uses TRBV10-3 and TRBJ1-6; no clear D. The CDR3 loop spans 17 amino acids. Germline V gene lookup returns CDR1 ENHRY and CDR2 SYGVKD. Trimming removed 1 base from V and 2 bases from J, with 12 bases in between. DNA of the CDR3: TGTGCCATCAGTGAGTTCTCCCGCGCGGCCTATAATTCACCCCTCCACTTT. It is translated as CAISEFSRAAYNSPLHF.

This clonotype has only a few counts. The chain has TRBV29-1 and TRBJ1-3, with D maybe TRBD1 (6 bases). Looked up from germline, CDR1 is SQVTM and CDR2 is ANQGSEA. Trimming cost V 6 bases and J 0 bases, with 9 bases left between them. This CDR3 has 13 residues. For the CDR3, the DNA is TGCAGCGTCGCGGACAGCTCTGGAAACACCATATATTTT. Its translation: CSVADSSGNTIYF. Supplemented by reference TRBV29-1 and TRBJ1-3, the full variable domain reads SAVISQKPSRDICQRGTSLTIQCQVDSQVTMMFWYRQQPGQSLTLIATANQGSEATYESGFVIDKFPISRPNLTFSTLTVSNMSPEDSSIYLCSVADSSGNTIYFGEGSWLTVV.

This clonotype came up many times. This chain links TRBV27 with TRBJ1-4; 10 nucleotides agree with TRBD1. There are 17 residues in the CDR3. Trimming cost V 5 bases and J 8 bases; bases outside gene matches: 14. Germline CDR1 is MNHEY and CDR2 is SMNVEV (reference sequence). CDR3 amino acids: CASSPGTGATADEKLFF. The CDR3 bases are TGTGCCAGCAGTCCCGGGACAGGGGCAACGGCGGACGAAAAACTGTTTTTT.

Ten or more counts support this clonotype. The chain couples TRBV12-3 or TRBV12-4 to TRBJ1-5; 7 nucleotides align to TRBD1. The length of the CDR3 is 14 residues. Trimming took 2 bases from V and 5 from J; bases not matched to a gene: 3. CDR3 coding DNA: TGTGCCAGCAGTTTAAAAGGGGGCGATCAGCCCCAGCATTTT. Its translation is CASSLKGGDQPQHF.

A note on this clonotype: Germline and junction disagree at one end, which may indicate a read error. This chain connects TRBV27 to TRBJ2-7; no reliable D call. The length of the CDR3 is 14 residues. Per the germline V gene, CDR1 is MNHEY and CDR2 is SMNVEV (reference sequence). CDR3 bases: TGTGCCAGCAGTTCTGCAGTAAGCTCCTACGGGCAGTACTTC. Encoded protein: CASSSAVSSYGQYF.

This clonotype was counted only a few times. The V and J genes are TRBV29-1 and TRBJ2-1; 8 positions agree with TRBD2. Germline V gene lookup returns CDR1 SQVTM and CDR2 ANQGSEA. With 5 bases clipped from V and 4 bases from J, the junction kept 4 bases outside the gene matches. This CDR3 spans 13 amino acids. The CDR3 region is CSVRGGEYNEQFF. CDR3 bases: TGCAGCGTTCGGGGGGGGGAATACAATGAGCAGTTCTTC.

The table lists this clonotype with many counts. The chain links TRBV12-3 or TRBV12-4 to TRBJ1-5; tentatively, D is TRBD1 (6 bases). The CDR3 length is 15 residues. Trimming cost V 0 bases and J 3 bases, with 9 bases left between them. The CDR3 loop is CASSLADRSNQPQHF. The CDR3 DNA follows: TGTGCCAGCAGTTTAGCCGACAGGTCCAATCAGCCCCAGCATTTT.

This clonotype has only a few counts. The chain is built from TRBV6-5 and TRBJ1-6; TRBD1 matches 7 bases. The CDR3 is made up of 15 amino acids. The V gene's germline CDR1 is MNHEY and CDR2 SVGAGI. The V and J ends lost 2 bases and 10 bases, in that order; junction bases with no gene match: 8. In DNA, the CDR3 is TGTGCCAGCAGTTACGCCACAGGGGTATACTCACCCCTCCACTTT. Translating gives CASSYATGVYSPLHF.

The chain employs TRBV6-1 and TRBJ2-7; maybe TRBD2 (6 bases). The CDR3 totals 16 residues. V lost 1 base and J 0 bases, leaving 13 bases between the germline ends. Germline CDR1 is MNHNS and CDR2 is SASEGT. Written as DNA, the CDR3 is TGTGCCAGCAGTGAAGGGGACTTCCATTTCTCCTACGAGCAGTACTTC. Its translation is CASSEGDFHFSYEQYF.

The sample holds many counts of this clonotype. The chain combines TRBV5-1 with TRBJ2-1, with 10 positions matching TRBD2. This CDR3 region has 15 residues. Germline V gives CDR1 SGHRS, CDR2 YFSETQ. J gave up 7 bases and V 4 bases, and 8 bases lay outside the gene matches. The chain's CDR3 is CASSPSGRTSNEQFF. The CDR3 region has the DNA TGCGCCAGCAGCCCTAGCGGGAGAACGTCGAATGAGCAGTTCTTC.

V is TRBV2 and J is TRBJ1-2; D gene unclear. The CDR3 has 14 residues. Trimming took 0 bases from V and 4 from J, leaving 9 bases between them. Germline values: CDR1 SNHLY, CDR2 FYNNEI. The CDR3 is CASSEAPGLYGYTF. CDR3 DNA: TGTGCCAGCAGTGAAGCGCCCGGGCTCTATGGCTACACCTTC. The full variable domain, its missing parts supplied by reference TRBV2 and TRBJ1-2, is EPEVTQTPSHQVTQMGQEVILRCVPISNHLYFYWYRQILGQKVEFLVSFYNNEISEKSEIFDDQFSVERPDGSNFTLKIRSTKLEDSAMYFCASSEAPGLYGYTFGSGTRLTVV.

This clonotype was counted at least ten times. CDR3 sequence: CASSLPGQGAREKLFF. The CDR3 region has the DNA TGTGCCAGCAGTTTGCCGGGACAGGGGGCCAGGGAAAAACTGTTTTTT. This chain joins TRBV28 and TRBJ1-4, with TRBD1 matching over 12 bases. V was clipped by 3 bases and J by 8 bases; unmatched bases: 7. Germline V gene sequence: CDR1 MDHEN, CDR2 SYDVKM. This CDR3 has 16 amino acids.

The table lists this clonotype with a few counts. J is TRBJ2-3 and V is TRBV20-1; 7 bases match TRBD2. Looked up from germline, CDR1 is DFQATT and CDR2 is SNEGSKA (reference sequence). Unmatched junction bases numbered 8, after V lost 3 bases and J lost 2 bases. This CDR3 is built from 15 residues. The CDR3 protein is CSASLASGHTDTQYF. CDR3 bases: TGCAGTGCTAGTTTGGCTAGCGGACACACAGATACGCAGTATTTT.

In regard to this clonotype: A read error may explain this, as a much larger clone is one base away. The rearrangement links TRBV20-1 to TRBJ2-7; D might be TRBD1 (5 bases). The CDR3 sequence is 15 residues long. The germline V gene has CDR1 DFQATT and CDR2 SNEGSKA (reference sequence). The CDR3 here is CSARYPTGDHYVQYF. CDR3 DNA sequence: TGCAGTGCTAGATACCCCACAGGAGACCACTACGTGCAGTACTTC.

The chain carries TRBV7-9 and TRBJ2-2; 11 bases match TRBD2. Germline CDR1 reads SEHNR; CDR2 reads FQNEAQ (reference sequence). The CDR3 contains 17 residues. Losses at the gene ends were 6 bases for V and 5 bases for J; bases not matched to a gene: 11. CDR3 in amino acids: CASSKDRASGGTGELFF. The CDR3 DNA is TGTGCCAGCAGTAAAGACCGGGCTAGCGGGGGGACCGGGGAGCTGTTTTTT.

Ten or more counts support this clonotype. The chain joins TRBV7-9 to TRBJ1-1; D might be TRBD1 (6 bases). CDR1 and CDR2 (germline): SEHNR, FQNEAQ (reference sequence). The CDR3 runs 15 residues. The ends were cut back, 2 bases at V and 1 base at J, with 11 bases in the middle. The CDR3 here is CASSLSGQPNTEAFF. CDR3 DNA sequence: TGTGCCAGCAGCTTAAGCGGACAGCCGAACACTGAAGCTTTCTTT. Full variable domain (rest looked up from reference TRBV7-9 and TRBJ1-1): DTGVSQNPRHKITKRGQNVTFRCDPISEHNRLYWYRQTLGQGPEFLTYFQNEAQLEKSRLLSDRFSAERPKGSFSTLEIQRTEQGDSAMYLCASSLSGQPNTEAFFGQGTRLTVV.

This chain links TRBV27 with TRBJ2-7; 7 bases agree with TRBD2. The CDR3 loop spans 13 amino acids. Germline V gene data show CDR1 as MNHEY and CDR2 as SMNVEV (reference sequence). Trimming cost V 10 bases and J 5 bases; bases outside gene matches: 11. CDR3 nucleotides: TGTGCCATCCGGACTAGAACTGTCCACGAGCAGTACTTC. Translation: CAIRTRTVHEQYF.

This clonotype was seen a handful of times. V usage is TRBV24-1 and J usage is TRBJ1-2, with a weak D call TRBD1 (5 bases). The germline V gene encodes CDR1 KGHDR and CDR2 SFDVKD. The CDR3 length is 16 residues. V lost 3 bases, J lost 1 base, and 14 bases lay in between. The CDR3 region has the DNA TGTGCCACCAGTGATCCCCGTCAGGGCAATAACTATGGCTACACCTTC. Protein product: CATSDPRQGNNYGYTF.

The rearrangement links TRBV6-1 to TRBJ2-1; D is perhaps TRBD2 (6 bases). V dropped 4 bases and J dropped 6 bases, with 19 bases sitting between them. The CDR3 length is 16 residues. Germline CDR1 MNHNS, CDR2 SASEGT. In nucleotides, the CDR3 is TGTGCCAGCAGTGTACCGGCGGGTATGGGGGGCAATGAGCAGTTCTTC. It codes for CASSVPAGMGGNEQFF.

There are a few counts of this clonotype. The chain joins TRBV4-1 to TRBJ1-3; D unclear. The CDR3 loop spans 15 amino acids. Trimming cost V 4 bases and J 0 bases, with 10 bases left between them. CDR1 is MGHRA, CDR2 YSYEKL, per germline. In nucleotides, the CDR3 is TGCGCCAGCAGCCTCCAGACTTACTCTGGAAACACCATATATTTT. Its protein product is CASSLQTYSGNTIYF.

This clonotype has ten or more counts. The chain recombines TRBV20-1 with TRBJ2-1, with D perhaps TRBD1 or TRBD2 (5 bases each). This CDR3 spans 12 amino acids. Germline V gene sequence: CDR1 DFQATT, CDR2 SNEGSKA (reference sequence). V was trimmed by 6 bases and J by 8 bases, leaving 14 bases between them. In DNA, the CDR3 is TGCAGTGCCCCTGCCCGGGGCGATGAGCAGTTCTTC. Translating it yields CSAPARGDEQFF.

This clonotype turned up a few times. The chain joins TRBV12-3 or TRBV12-4 to TRBJ1-2; 9 bases line up with TRBD1. V was clipped by 3 bases and J by 7 bases; unmatched bases: 9. The CDR3 length is 15 residues. The chain's CDR3 is CASSFGTGRDSGYTF. The CDR3 DNA is TGTGCCAGCAGTTTCGGGACAGGGCGAGACAGTGGCTACACCTTC.

This clonotype was observed a handful of times. The V and J genes are TRBV5-8 and TRBJ2-4; D is possibly TRBD2 (5 bases). CDR1 and CDR2 (germline): SGHTS, YDEGEE. V lost 4 bases and J lost 3, with 17 bases in between. CDR3 size: 16 residues. The CDR3 nucleotides are TGTGCCAGCAGCCCGACGGGTAGCGCCTACAAAAACATTCAGTACTTC. Residues: CASSPTGSAYKNIQYF. Full variable domain (remainder filled in from reference TRBV5-8 and TRBJ2-4): EAGVTQSPTHLIKTRGQQATLRCSPISGHTSVYWYQQALGLGLQFLLWYDEGEERNRGNFPPRFSGRQFPNYSSELNVNALELEDSALYLCASSPTGSAYKNIQYFGAGTRLSVL.